One and the same sample provided the 19 T cell receptor beta chains below, sequenced in a study of blood T cell repertoires in COVID-19 (TCRdb year 2020). The library was made by the immunoSEQ multiplex PCR assay. Drawn from immuneACCESS, this table holds only the in-frame rearrangements with V and J called that TCRdb kept. Clones are partly lost; checked studies trace under half to an unresolved V gene and leave the rest unexplained. This sample holds around 250,000 clones; under 85% were observed only once. The ten largest clones add up to about 1.9% of the sample. The specimen was peripheral blood. Receptors were obtained from a man aged 25-45 years who had recovered from COVID-19.

This clone occurred a few times. The chain uses TRBV5-6 and TRBJ2-3; TRBD1 matches 8 bases. CDR1 SGHDT and CDR2 YYEEEE come from the germline V gene. The CDR3 sequence is 15 residues long. Trimming at V came to 3 bases and at J to 2 bases, leaving 5 bases not matched to a gene. Written as DNA, the CDR3 is TGTGCCAGCAGCTGGAGGACAGGGACCACAGATACGCAGTATTTT. Translation: CASSWRTGTTDTQYF.

This clone was seen more than once but under ten times. The gene calls are TRBV2 and TRBJ2-7; D may be TRBD1 (7 bases). The CDR3 is 10 residues long. V gave up 11 bases and J gave up 6 bases, with 11 bases separating them. Germline loops: CDR1 SNHLY, CDR2 FYNNEI. The CDR3 spells CAVRGVEQYF. CDR3 in DNA: TGTGCCGTCAGGGGGGTCGAGCAGTACTTC. The entire variable domain, with the rest obtained from reference TRBV2 and TRBJ2-7, is as follows: EPEVTQTPSHQVTQMGQEVILRCVPISNHLYFYWYRQILGQKVEFLVSFYNNEISEKSEIFDDQFSVERPDGSNFTLKIRSTKLEDSAMYFCAVRGVEQYFGPGTRLTVT.

This chain links TRBV24-1 with TRBJ2-3; weak D call: TRBD1 (5 bases). Germline assignment: CDR1 KGHDR and CDR2 SFDVKD. The CDR3 covers 17 residues. Trimming shortened V by 8 bases and J by 5 bases, and 25 bases separated the two germline ends. The CDR3 sequence is CATTHVCGQGPRDTQYF. In nucleotides, the CDR3 is TGTGCCACCACCCACGTATGTGGGCAGGGCCCCAGAGATACGCAGTATTTT.

This clone was detected a few times. This chain links TRBV19 with TRBJ2-5; TRBD1 matches 9 bases. The CDR3 consists of 17 residues. Looked up from germline, CDR1 is LNHDA and CDR2 is SQIVND (reference sequence). The junction had 11 bases not matched to a gene; V was cut back by 4 bases and J by 2 bases. CDR3 region: CASSSHPTGGLQETQYF. CDR3 coding DNA: TGTGCCAGTAGTAGCCATCCGACAGGGGGTTTACAAGAGACCCAGTACTTC.

This sequence joins TRBV19 and TRBJ1-4, with 12 bases identical to TRBD1. The V gene's germline CDR1 is LNHDA and CDR2 SQIVND (reference sequence). The CDR3 is 14 amino acids. With V trimmed by 5 bases and J by 5 bases, 0 bases remained unmatched. The CDR3 DNA follows: TGTGCCAGTAGTGGGACAGGGGGCAATGAAAAACTGTTTTTT. Translated, it gives CASSGTGGNEKLFF.

The chain joins TRBV5-1 to TRBJ2-1, with no clear D. V was pared by 0 bases and J by 10 bases, with 11 bases between. Looked up from germline, CDR1 is SGHRS and CDR2 is YFSETQ. The CDR3 spans 13 residues. DNA of the CDR3: TGCGCCAGCAGCTTGGCAACCCCCGAGGAGCAGTTCTTC. Encoded protein: CASSLATPEEQFF.

The CDR3 sequence: CASGGATNTGELFF. CDR3 in DNA: TGTGCCAGCGGGGGGGCCACGAACACCGGGGAGCTGTTTTTT. This rearrangement joins TRBV6-5 to TRBJ2-2; tentative D call: TRBD2 (7 bases). CDR3 length: 14 amino acids. The V end lost 8 bases, the J end lost 0 bases, and 10 bases lay between the germline ends. Germline CDR1 MNHEY, CDR2 SVGAGI.

This chain links TRBV11-2 with TRBJ2-7; TRBD2 is a possible D gene (8 bases). The CDR3 is made up of 14 amino acids. Germline CDR1 SGHAT, CDR2 FQNNGV. Trimming shortened V by 2 bases and J by 7 bases, and 15 bases separated the two germline ends. The CDR3 protein is CASSLRSGGQEQYF. The CDR3 coding sequence is TGTGCCAGCAGCTTAAGGAGCGGGGGACAGGAGCAGTACTTC.

About this clone itself: Other nucleotide sequences in the sample specify the same CDR3. The chain has TRBV6-6 and TRBJ1-1; unclear D gene. The V end was cut by 8 bases, the J end by 1 base, with 11 bases between. Germline V gives CDR1 MNHNY, CDR2 SVGAGI (reference sequence). This CDR3 is 13 amino acids long. CDR3 sequence (DNA): TGTGCCAGCTCTCCAGCAGGGAACACTGAAGCTTTCTTT. Translation gives CASSPAGNTEAFF.

Comment on this clone: The same CDR3 arises from other DNA sequences in this sample as well. The chain recombines TRBV3-1 (or the pseudogene TRBV3-2) with TRBJ1-3, with unresolved D. The CDR3 has 15 amino acids. Per germline, CDR1 LGHDT and CDR2 YNNKEL (reference sequence). Between the trimmed V and J ends, which lost 0 bases and 0 bases, there was a span of 6 bases. As DNA, the CDR3 is TGTGCCAGCAGCCAAGACCTGTCCTCTGGAAACACCATATATTTT. Its protein is CASSQDLSSGNTIYF.

This clone is a singleton in its sample. The J gene is TRBJ2-7, the V gene TRBV5-1; 8 bases are shared with TRBD1. J was trimmed by 6 bases and V by 0 bases; bases with no gene match: 5. This CDR3 spans 14 amino acids. Germline CDR1 SGHRS, CDR2 YFSETQ. DNA for the CDR3: TGCGCCAGCAGCTTGGGGGGACAGGCGATCGAGCAGTACTTC. Residues: CASSLGGQAIEQYF.

CDR3 nucleotide sequence: TGCGCCAGCAGCGCGGGACAGGGTGATGGCTACACCTTC. Its translation: CASSAGQGDGYTF. The chain combines TRBV5-1 with TRBJ1-2; TRBD1 agrees at 9 bases. Trimming cost V 4 bases and J 6 bases; bases outside gene matches: 4. This CDR3 spans 13 amino acids. From germline, CDR1 is SGHRS and CDR2 YFSETQ.

V and J are TRBV6-5 and TRBJ1-5; D is perhaps TRBD1 (5 bases). The CDR3 has 15 residues. Germline-derived CDR1 and CDR2 are MNHEY and SVGAGI. Trimming took off 0 bases at V and 7 bases at J, with 13 bases between the two ends. The DNA for the CDR3 is TGTGCCAGCAGTTACTCGAAAGGGGCGAAACAGCCCCAGCATTTT. Its translation is CASSYSKGAKQPQHF.

This chain's CDR3 is CASSQAPSVHTEAFF. The CDR3 bases are TGCGCCAGCAGCCAAGCTCCCTCGGTTCACACTGAAGCTTTCTTT. The rearrangement joins TRBV4-1 to TRBJ1-1; D is unresolved. The V gene lost 1 base and the J gene lost 3 bases, with 12 bases spanning the gap. Looked up from germline, CDR1 is MGHRA and CDR2 is YSYEKL. CDR3 length: 15 amino acids.

The chain has TRBV18 and TRBJ2-3; TRBD1 matches 8 bases. The J segment lost 4 bases and the V segment lost 1 base, leaving 4 bases of the junction unmatched. CDR1 is KGHSH, CDR2 LQKENI, per germline. This CDR3 contains 15 residues. This CDR3 reads CASSPQAGGADTQYF. DNA for the CDR3: TGTGCCAGCTCACCACAGGCAGGGGGCGCAGATACGCAGTATTTT. The complete variable domain, with remaining parts taken from reference TRBV18 and TRBJ2-3, reads NAGVMQNPRHLVRRRGQEARLRCSPMKGHSHVYWYRQLPEEGLKFMVYLQKENIIDESGMPKERFSAEFPKEGPSILRIQQVVRGDSAAYFCASSPQAGGADTQYFGPGTRLTVL.

This chain links TRBV12-5 with TRBJ1-2, with a tentative D call TRBD1 (6 bases). With 6 bases removed from V and 8 bases from J, the gap between germline ends came to 22 bases. The CDR3 length is 15 residues. Germline V gene sequence: CDR1 LGHNT, CDR2 FRNRAP. The CDR3 coding sequence is TGTGCTAGTGGCCCACAGGGTGACGGGACTAGAGGCTACACCTTC. Protein: CASGPQGDGTRGYTF.

J is TRBJ1-5 and V is TRBV5-1; D perhaps matches TRBD1 (6 bases). V was clipped by 0 bases and J by 7 bases, with 17 bases between them. The CDR3 runs 16 residues. The germline V gene encodes CDR1 SGHRS and CDR2 YFSETQ. The CDR3 is CASSLGTGTPEQPQHF. The CDR3 DNA reads TGCGCCAGCAGCTTGGGCACCGGGACACCTGAACAGCCCCAGCATTTT. Complete variable domain (other parts from reference TRBV5-1 and TRBJ1-5): KAGVTQTPRYLIKTRGQQVTLSCSPISGHRSVSWYQQTPGQGLQFLFEYFSETQRNKGNFPGRFSGRQFSNSRSEMNVSTLELGDSALYLCASSLGTGTPEQPQHFGDGTRLSIL.

The genes are TRBV3-1 (or the pseudogene TRBV3-2) and TRBJ2-3, with 7 bases that match TRBD1. V was clipped by 5 bases and J by 3 bases; unmatched bases: 2. This CDR3 region has 13 residues. Looked up from germline, CDR1 is LGHDT and CDR2 is YNNKEL (reference sequence). DNA for the CDR3: TGTGCCAGCAGCTTGACAGGGACAGATACGCAGTATTTT. Protein: CASSLTGTDTQYF.

This clone was detected once. This sequence joins TRBV2 and TRBJ1-1, with 7 bases that match TRBD1. In germline, CDR1 is SNHLY, CDR2 FYNNEI. Trimming took 7 bases from V and 2 from J; bases not matched to a gene: 4. The CDR3 runs 13 residues. The CDR3 here is CASTGQENTEAFF. In DNA form, the CDR3 reads TGTGCCAGCACCGGACAGGAAAACACTGAAGCTTTCTTT.